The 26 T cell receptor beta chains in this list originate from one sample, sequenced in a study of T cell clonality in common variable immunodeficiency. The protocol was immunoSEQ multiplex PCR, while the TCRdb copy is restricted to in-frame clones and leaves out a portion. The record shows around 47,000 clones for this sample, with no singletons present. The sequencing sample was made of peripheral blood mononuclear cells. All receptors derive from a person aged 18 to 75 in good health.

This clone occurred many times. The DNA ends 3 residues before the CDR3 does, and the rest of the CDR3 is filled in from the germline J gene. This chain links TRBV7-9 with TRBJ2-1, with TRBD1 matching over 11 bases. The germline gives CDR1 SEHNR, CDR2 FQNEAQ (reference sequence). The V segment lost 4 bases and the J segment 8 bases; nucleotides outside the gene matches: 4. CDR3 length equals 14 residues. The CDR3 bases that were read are TGTGCCAGCAGCTCCGGACAGGGGGCCCATGAG. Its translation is CASSSGQGAHE. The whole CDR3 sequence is CASSSGQGAHEQFF.

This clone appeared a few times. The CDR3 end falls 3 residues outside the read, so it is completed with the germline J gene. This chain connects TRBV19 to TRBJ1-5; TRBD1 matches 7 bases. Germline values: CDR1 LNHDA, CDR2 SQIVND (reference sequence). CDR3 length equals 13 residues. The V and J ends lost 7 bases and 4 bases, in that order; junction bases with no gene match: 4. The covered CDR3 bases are TGTGCCAGTAATCCAGGGGGGAATCAGCCC. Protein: CASNPGGNQP. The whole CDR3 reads CASNPGGNQPQHF.

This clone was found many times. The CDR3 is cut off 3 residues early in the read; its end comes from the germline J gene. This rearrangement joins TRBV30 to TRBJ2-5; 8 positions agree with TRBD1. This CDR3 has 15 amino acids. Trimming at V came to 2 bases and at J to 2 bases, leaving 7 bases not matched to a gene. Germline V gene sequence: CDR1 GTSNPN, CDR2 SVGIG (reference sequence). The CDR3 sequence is CAWSYTGGDQETQYF. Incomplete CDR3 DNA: TGTGCCTGGAGTTATACAGGGGGAGATCAAGAGACC.

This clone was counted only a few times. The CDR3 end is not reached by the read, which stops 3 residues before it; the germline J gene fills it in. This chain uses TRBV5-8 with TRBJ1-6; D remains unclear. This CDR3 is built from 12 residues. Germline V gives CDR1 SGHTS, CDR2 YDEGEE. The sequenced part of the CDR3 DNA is TGTGCCAGCAGCCTGCGGGCGGATGCC. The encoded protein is CASSLRADA. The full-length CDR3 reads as CASSLRADALHF.

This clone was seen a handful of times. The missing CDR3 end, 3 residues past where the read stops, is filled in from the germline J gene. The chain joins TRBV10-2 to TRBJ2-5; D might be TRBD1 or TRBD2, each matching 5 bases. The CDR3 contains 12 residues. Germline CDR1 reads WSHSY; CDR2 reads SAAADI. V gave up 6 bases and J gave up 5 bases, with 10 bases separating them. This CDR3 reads CASRVGEETQYF. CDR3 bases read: TGCGCCAGCAGAGTAGGGGAGGAGACC.

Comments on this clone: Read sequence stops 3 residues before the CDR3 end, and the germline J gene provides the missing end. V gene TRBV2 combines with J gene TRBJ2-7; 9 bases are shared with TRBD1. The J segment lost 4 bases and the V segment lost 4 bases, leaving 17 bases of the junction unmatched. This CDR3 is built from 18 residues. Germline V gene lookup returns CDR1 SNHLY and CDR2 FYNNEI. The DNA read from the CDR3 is TGTGCCAGCAGTGTACAGGGGGCGCGAATTACAGGAGGATACGAG. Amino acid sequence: CASSVQGARITGGYE. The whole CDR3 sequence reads CASSVQGARITGGYEQYF.

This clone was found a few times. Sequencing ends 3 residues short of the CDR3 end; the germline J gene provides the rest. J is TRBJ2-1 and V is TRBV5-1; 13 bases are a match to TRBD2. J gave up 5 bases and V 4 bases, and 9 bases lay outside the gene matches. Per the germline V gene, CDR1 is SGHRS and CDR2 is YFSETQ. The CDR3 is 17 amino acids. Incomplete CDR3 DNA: TGCGCCAGCAGCCGGGCCGGCGGACTAGCGGGGGACAATGAG. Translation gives CASSRAGGLAGDNE. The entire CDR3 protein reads CASSRAGGLAGDNEQFF.

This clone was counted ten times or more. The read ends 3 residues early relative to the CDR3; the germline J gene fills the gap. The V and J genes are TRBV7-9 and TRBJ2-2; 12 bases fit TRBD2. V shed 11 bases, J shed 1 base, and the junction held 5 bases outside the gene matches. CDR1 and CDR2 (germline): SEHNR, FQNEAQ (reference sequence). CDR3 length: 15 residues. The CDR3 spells CAEGTSGLNTGELFF. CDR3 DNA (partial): TGTGCCGAGGGGACTAGCGGGCTGAACACCGGGGAG. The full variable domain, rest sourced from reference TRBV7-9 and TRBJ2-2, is DTGVSQNPRHKITKRGQNVTFRCDPISEHNRLYWYRQTLGQGPEFLTYFQNEAQLEKSRLLSDRFSAERPKGSFSTLEIQRTEQGDSAMYLCAEGTSGLNTGELFFGEGSRLTVL.

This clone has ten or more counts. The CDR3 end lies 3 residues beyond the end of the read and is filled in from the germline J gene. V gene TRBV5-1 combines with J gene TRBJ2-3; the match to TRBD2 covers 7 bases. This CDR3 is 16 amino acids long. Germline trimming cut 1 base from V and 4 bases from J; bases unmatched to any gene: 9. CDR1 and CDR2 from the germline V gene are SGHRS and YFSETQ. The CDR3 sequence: CASSLTGPGRADTQYF. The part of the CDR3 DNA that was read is TGCGCCAGCAGCTTGACGGGCCCAGGGAGGGCAGATACG.

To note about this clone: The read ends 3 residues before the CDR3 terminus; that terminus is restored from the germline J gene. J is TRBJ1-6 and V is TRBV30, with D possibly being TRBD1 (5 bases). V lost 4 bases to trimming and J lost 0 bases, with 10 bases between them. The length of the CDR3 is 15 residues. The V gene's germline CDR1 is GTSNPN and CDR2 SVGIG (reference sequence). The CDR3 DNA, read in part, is TGTGCCTGGACGCCAGGGAGCTCCTATAATTCACCC. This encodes CAWTPGSSYNSP. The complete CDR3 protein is CAWTPGSSYNSPLHF.

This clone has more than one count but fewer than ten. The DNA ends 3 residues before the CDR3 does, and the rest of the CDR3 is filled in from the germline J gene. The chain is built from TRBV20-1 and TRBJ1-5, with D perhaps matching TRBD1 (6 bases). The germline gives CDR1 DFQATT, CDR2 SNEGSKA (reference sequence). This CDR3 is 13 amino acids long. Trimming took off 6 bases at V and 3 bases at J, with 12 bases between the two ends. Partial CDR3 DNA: TGCAGTGCGCCAGACAGGCACAATCAGCCC. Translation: CSAPDRHNQP. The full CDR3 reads CSAPDRHNQPQHF.

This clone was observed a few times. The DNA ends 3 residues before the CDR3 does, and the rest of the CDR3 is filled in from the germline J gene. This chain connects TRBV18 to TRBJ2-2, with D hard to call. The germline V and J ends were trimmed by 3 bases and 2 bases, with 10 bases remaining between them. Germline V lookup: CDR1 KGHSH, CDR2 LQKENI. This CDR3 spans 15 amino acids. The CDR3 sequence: CASSPRSPNTGELFF. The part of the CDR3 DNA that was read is TGTGCCAGCTCACCGCGGAGCCCAAACACCGGGGAG.

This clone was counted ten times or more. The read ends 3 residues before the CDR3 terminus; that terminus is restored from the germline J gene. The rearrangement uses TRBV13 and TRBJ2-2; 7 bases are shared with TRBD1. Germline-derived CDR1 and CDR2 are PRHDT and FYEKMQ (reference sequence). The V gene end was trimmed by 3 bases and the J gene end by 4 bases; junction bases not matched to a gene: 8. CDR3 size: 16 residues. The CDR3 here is CASSLETGDSTGELFF. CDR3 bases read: TGTGCCAGCAGCTTGGAAACAGGGGATTCCACCGGGGAG.

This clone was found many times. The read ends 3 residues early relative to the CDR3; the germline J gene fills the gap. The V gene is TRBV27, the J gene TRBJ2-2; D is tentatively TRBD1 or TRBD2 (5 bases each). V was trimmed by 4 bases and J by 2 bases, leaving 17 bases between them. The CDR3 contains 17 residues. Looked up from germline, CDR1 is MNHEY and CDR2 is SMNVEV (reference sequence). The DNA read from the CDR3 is TGTGCCAGCAGTTCCTCGAGGGGCCCTAGAAACACCGGGGAG. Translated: CASSSSRGPRNTGE. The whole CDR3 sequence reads CASSSSRGPRNTGELFF.

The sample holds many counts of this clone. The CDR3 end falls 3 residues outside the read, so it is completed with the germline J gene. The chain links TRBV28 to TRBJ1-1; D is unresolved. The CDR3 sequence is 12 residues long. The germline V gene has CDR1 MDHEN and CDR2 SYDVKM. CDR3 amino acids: CASSLLEGGAFF. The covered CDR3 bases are TGTGCCAGCAGTTTACTCGAGGGTGGA.

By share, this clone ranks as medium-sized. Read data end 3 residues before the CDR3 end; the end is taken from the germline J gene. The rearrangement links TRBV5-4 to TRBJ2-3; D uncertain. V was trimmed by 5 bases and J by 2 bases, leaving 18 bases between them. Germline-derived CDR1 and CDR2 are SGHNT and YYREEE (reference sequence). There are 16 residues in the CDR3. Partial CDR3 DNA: TGTGCCAGCAGTTCCCGACTCTATCAACTCACAGATACG. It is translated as CASSSRLYQLTDT. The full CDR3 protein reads CASSSRLYQLTDTQYF.

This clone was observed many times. Partial CDR3 DNA: TGTGCCTGGAGTCGGGGTAGTGATCAGCCC. As protein: CAWSRGSDQP. The entire CDR3 protein reads CAWSRGSDQPQHF. This chain uses TRBV30 with TRBJ1-5; no clear D gene. The read finishes 3 residues shy of the CDR3 end, and the germline J gene is used to complete it. Between the trimmed V and J ends, which lost 2 bases and 5 bases, there was a span of 10 bases. CDR3 size: 13 residues. Germline V gene data show CDR1 as GTSNPN and CDR2 as SVGIG (reference sequence).

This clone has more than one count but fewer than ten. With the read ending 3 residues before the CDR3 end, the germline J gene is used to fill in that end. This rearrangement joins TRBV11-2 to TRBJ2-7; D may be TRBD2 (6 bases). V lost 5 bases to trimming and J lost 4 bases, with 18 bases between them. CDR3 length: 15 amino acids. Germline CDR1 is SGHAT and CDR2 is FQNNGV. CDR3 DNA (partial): TGTGCCAGCAGCCAACGTCCGCGGGGCGGGTACGAG. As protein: CASSQRPRGGYE. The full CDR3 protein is CASSQRPRGGYEQYF.

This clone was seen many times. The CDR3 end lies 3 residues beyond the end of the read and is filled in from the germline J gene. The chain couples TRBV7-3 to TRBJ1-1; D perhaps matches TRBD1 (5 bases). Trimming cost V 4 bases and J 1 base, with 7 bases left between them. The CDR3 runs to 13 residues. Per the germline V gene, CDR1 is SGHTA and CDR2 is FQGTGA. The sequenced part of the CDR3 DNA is TGTGCCAGCAGCTCCGGACAGAACACTGAA. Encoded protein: CASSSGQNTE. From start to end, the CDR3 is CASSSGQNTEAFF.

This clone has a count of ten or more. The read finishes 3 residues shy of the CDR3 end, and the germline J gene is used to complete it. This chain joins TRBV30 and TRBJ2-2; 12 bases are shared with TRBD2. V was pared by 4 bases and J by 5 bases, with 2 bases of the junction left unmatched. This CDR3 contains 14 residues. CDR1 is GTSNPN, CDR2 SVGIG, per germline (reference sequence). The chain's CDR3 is CAWKLAGGTGELFF. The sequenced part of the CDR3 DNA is TGTGCCTGGAAGCTAGCGGGGGGGACCGGGGAG.

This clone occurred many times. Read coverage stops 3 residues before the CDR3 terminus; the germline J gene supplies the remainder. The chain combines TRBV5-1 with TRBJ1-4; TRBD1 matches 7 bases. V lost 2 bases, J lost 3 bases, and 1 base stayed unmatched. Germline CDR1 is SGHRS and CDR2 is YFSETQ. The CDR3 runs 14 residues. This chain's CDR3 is CASSLGTANEKLFF. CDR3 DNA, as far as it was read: TGCGCCAGCAGCTTAGGGACAGCTAATGAAAAA.

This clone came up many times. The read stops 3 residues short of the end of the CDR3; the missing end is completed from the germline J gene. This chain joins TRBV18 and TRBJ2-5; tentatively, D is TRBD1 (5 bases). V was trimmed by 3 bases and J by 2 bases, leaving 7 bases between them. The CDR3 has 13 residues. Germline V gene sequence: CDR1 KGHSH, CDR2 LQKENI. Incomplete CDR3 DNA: TGTGCCAGCTCACCTGGGGCACAAGAGACC. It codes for CASSPGAQET. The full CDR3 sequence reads CASSPGAQETQYF.

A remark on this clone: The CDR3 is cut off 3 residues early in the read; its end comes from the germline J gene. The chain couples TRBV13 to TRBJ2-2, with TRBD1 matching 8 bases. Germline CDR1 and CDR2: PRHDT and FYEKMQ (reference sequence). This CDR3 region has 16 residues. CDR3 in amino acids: CASSLRGLSTNEKLFF. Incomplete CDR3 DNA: TGTGCCAGCAGCCTCAGGGGGCTCTCAACTAATGAAAAG.

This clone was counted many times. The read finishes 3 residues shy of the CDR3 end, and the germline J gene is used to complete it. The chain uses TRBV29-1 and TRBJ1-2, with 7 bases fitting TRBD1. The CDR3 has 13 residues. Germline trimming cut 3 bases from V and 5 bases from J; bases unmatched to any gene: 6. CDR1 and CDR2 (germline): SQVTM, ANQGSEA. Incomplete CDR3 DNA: TGCAGCGTTGACCAGGGGGAGAAGTATGGC. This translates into CSVDQGEKYG. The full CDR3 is CSVDQGEKYGYTF.

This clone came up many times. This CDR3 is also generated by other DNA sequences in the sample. The CDR3 sequence is CASSILGLDPHEQFF. CDR3 DNA, as far as it was read: TGTGCCAGTAGTATATTGGGACTAGACCCACATGAG. V usage is TRBV19 and J usage is TRBJ2-1, with 8 bases identical to TRBD2. Read coverage stops 3 residues before the CDR3 terminus; the germline J gene supplies the remainder. The ends lost 2 bases at V and 8 bases at J; junction bases unmatched: 8. Germline CDR1 and CDR2: LNHDA and SQIVND (reference sequence). This CDR3 comprises 15 residues.

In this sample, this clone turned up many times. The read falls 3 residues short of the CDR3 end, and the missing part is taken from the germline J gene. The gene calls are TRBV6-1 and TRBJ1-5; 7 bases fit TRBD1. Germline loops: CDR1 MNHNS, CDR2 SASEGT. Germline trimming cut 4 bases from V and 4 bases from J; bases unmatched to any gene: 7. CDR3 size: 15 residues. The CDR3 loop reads CASSGAGTENQPQHF. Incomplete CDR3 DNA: TGTGCCAGCAGTGGGGCAGGGACAGAGAATCAGCCC.